These T cell receptor beta chains were read from a single sample in a study of cytomegalovirus exposure and HLA in healthy donors. The protocol was immunoSEQ multiplex PCR, while the TCRdb copy is restricted to in-frame clones and leaves out a portion. This table holds roughly 150,000 clones, around 80% found once. Material for sequencing was PBMCs. The receptors stem from a young man in good health. Both conserved end residues are part of each CDR3. The D gene is left open where the match is weak. Clone sizes are given selectively: once, few, many, or a class where the clone is expanded.

j_call v_call d_call clone_size cdr3_aa cdr3_nt
TRBJ2-1 TRBV29-1 TRBD2 - CSVVWEGHHNEQFF TGCAGCGTTGTGTGGGAGGGGCACCACAATGAGCAGTTCTTC
TRBJ2-7 TRBV7-6 - - CASSLGPGVRYEQYF TGTGCCAGCAGCTTAGGCCCGGGGGTAAGGTACGAGCAGTACTTC
TRBJ1-2 TRBV6-5 TRBD1 - CASTPQGAWNYGYTF TGTGCCAGCACTCCCCAGGGGGCCTGGAACTATGGCTACACCTTC
TRBJ2-7 TRBV7-9 - once CASSLRASGAYEQYF TGTGCCAGCAGCTTAAGGGCCTCAGGGGCCTACGAGCAGTACTTC
TRBJ2-2 TRBV28 TRBD2 once CASSLPGGPDGELFF TGTGCCAGCAGTTTACCGGGAGGGCCTGACGGGGAGCTGTTTTTT
TRBJ1-1 TRBV7-3 TRBD1 - CASRARTGSTNTEAFF TGTGCCAGCAGGGCCAGGACAGGGTCGACGAACACTGAAGCTTTCTTT
TRBJ1-2 TRBV4-2 - few CASSQADTNNYGYTF TGTGCCAGCAGCCAAGCCGACACCAACAACTATGGCTACACCTTC
TRBJ1-4 TRBV7-8 - once CASSFFRLSNEKLFF TGTGCCAGCAGCTTTTTCCGACTTTCTAATGAAAAACTGTTTTTT
TRBJ2-5 TRBV6-5 TRBD2 - CASSYSSSGKETQYF TGTGCCAGCAGTTACTCGTCTAGCGGGAAAGAGACCCAGTACTTC
TRBJ1-5 TRBV18 - - CASSPRAARAGQPQHF TGTGCCAGCTCACCACGTGCCGCAAGGGCGGGTCAGCCCCAGCATTTT
TRBJ2-5 TRBV4-1 TRBD2 few CASSRTGTRDPETQYF TGCGCCAGCAGCCGAACCGGGACTAGGGATCCGGAGACCCAGTACTTC
TRBJ2-5 TRBV7-2 TRBD1 once CASSLGQDPRWAQYF TGTGCCAGCAGCTTGGGACAGGATCCCCGGTGGGCCCAGTACTTC
TRBJ2-2 TRBV5-6 TRBD2 - CASSLLGGSNTGELFF TGTGCCAGCAGCTTGTTGGGGGGGTCGAACACCGGGGAGCTGTTTTTT
TRBJ2-1 TRBV19 TRBD2 few CASSPNRGAGGRYNEQFF TGTGCCAGTAGCCCGAATCGAGGTGCGGGAGGCCGGTACAATGAGCAGTTCTTC
TRBJ2-5 TRBV20-1 - - CSVILQETQYF TGCAGTGTCATCTTACAGGAGACCCAGTACTTC
TRBJ2-1 TRBV29-1 TRBD2 - CSGTSGRRAEQFF TGCAGCGGGACTAGCGGGAGGCGGGCTGAGCAGTTCTTC
TRBJ2-7 TRBV7-3 TRBD2 - CASSLVTSGTLGDEQYF TGTGCCAGCAGCTTAGTGACTAGCGGGACTTTAGGCGACGAGCAGTACTTC
TRBJ2-7 TRBV2 - - CASSGTRAYEQYF TGTGCCAGCAGTGGGACAAGAGCCTACGAGCAGTACTTC
TRBJ2-7 TRBV28 TRBD2 - CASSRTSGRSYEQYF TGTGCCAGCAGCCGTACTAGCGGGAGGTCGTACGAGCAGTACTTC
TRBJ1-5 TRBV7-3 - - CASTRGHSNQPQHF TGTGCCAGCACCAGAGGTCATAGCAATCAGCCCCAGCATTTT
TRBJ1-2 TRBV5-6 - - CASSLGWQYNGYTF TGTGCCAGCAGCTTGGGGTGGCAGTACAATGGCTACACCTTC
TRBJ2-3 TRBV25-1 TRBD2 - CASLHEAGLDTQYF TGTGCCAGCCTTCACGAAGCGGGATTAGATACGCAGTATTTT
TRBJ2-3 TRBV10-2 - - CACLEVGTDTQYF TGCGCCTGCCTAGAGGTGGGCACAGATACGCAGTATTTT
TRBJ2-7 TRBV18 - - CASSTRVDEQYF TGTGCCAGCTCAACCAGGGTAGACGAGCAGTACTTC
TRBJ2-5 TRBV9 TRBD2 - CASSSGLAGGPGETQYF TGTGCCAGCAGCTCCGGACTAGCGGGAGGGCCGGGGGAGACCCAGTACTTC
TRBJ2-5 TRBV6-1 TRBD1 once CASSELLRDRGSRETQYF TGTGCCAGCAGTGAACTGTTGCGGGACAGGGGTAGTCGAGAGACCCAGTACTTC
TRBJ2-7 TRBV9 TRBD1 - CASSPDRATYEQYF TGTGCCAGCAGCCCGGACAGGGCGACCTACGAGCAGTACTTC
TRBJ2-5 TRBV6-4 TRBD1 - CASSDEGAREETQYF TGTGCCAGCAGTGACGAGGGGGCGCGGGAAGAGACCCAGTACTTC
TRBJ2-3 TRBV5-1 - - CASVWGPPTPTDTQYF TGCGCCAGCGTATGGGGGCCTCCGACCCCCACAGATACGCAGTATTTT